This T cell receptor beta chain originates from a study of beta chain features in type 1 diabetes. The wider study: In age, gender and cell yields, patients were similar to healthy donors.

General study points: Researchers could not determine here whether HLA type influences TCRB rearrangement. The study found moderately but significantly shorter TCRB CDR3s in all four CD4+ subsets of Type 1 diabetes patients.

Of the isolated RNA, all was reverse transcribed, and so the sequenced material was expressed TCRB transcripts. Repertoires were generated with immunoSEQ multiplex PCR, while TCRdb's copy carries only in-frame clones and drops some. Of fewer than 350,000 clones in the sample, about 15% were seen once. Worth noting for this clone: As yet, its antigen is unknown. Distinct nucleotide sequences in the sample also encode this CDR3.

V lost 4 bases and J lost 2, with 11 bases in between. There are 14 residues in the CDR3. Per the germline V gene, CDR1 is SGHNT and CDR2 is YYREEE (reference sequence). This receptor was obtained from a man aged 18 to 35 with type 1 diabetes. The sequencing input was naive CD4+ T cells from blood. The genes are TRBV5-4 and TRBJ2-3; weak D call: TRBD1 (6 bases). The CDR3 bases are TGTGCCAGCAGCACAGGGTTATCCACAGATACGCAGTATTTT. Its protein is CASSTGLSTDTQYF.